This TCR beta chain originates from a study of CD8 T cells in Susac syndrome. Germline V gene lookup returns CDR1 SGHRS and CDR2 YFSETQ. CDR3 length equals 16 residues. V lost 4 bases, J lost 2 bases, and 11 bases stayed unmatched. As concerns this clonotype: The antigen remains unidentified.

General study points: Expansion of Susac CD8+ clones peaked in TEMRA cells and in active patients. The study conceded that its TCR sequencing and HLA analysis involved relatively few individuals.

When the RNA was reverse transcribed, random hexamers were used with an input of roughly 0.45 to 1 ug. TCRdb independently ran MiXCR on the immunoSEQ multiplex PCR reads; one entry per CDR3 protein. The table includes about 90,000 distinct CDR3 sequences, approximately 96% detected once. Both CD4+ and CD8+ T cells were negatively isolated, and TEMRA cells underwent FACS enrichment. Sequenced sample: CD8+ T cells from PBMCs. The J gene is TRBJ1-2, the V gene TRBV5-1; 7 bases line up with TRBD1. This clonotype was obtained from a human donor with Susac syndrome. The CDR3 loop reads CASSGGFGQANYGYTF. DNA of the CDR3: TGCGCCAGCAGCGGAGGATTCGGACAGGCCAACTATGGCTACACCTTC.